The 15 T cell receptor beta chains below all came from one sample that was sequenced in a study of blood T cell repertoires in COVID-19. Generated by immunoSEQ multiplex PCR, the TCRdb table keeps only in-frame clones and is missing some. The table includes roughly 100,000 clones, 89% detected once. Sequenced material: peripheral blood. The origin of the receptors is an elderly woman with active COVID-19.

The V gene is TRBV3-1 (or the pseudogene TRBV3-2), the J gene TRBJ2-1; D may be TRBD2 (5 bases). Germline V gives CDR1 LGHDT, CDR2 YNNKEL (reference sequence). The CDR3 spans 16 residues. Trimming left V 0 bases short and J 5 bases short, with 14 bases between. CDR3 residues: CASSQDTRTLHNEQFF. The CDR3 coding sequence is TGTGCCAGCAGCCAAGATACACGGACTCTTCACAATGAGCAGTTCTTC.

The gene calls are TRBV11-2 and TRBJ2-7; D uncertain. Germline loops: CDR1 SGHAT, CDR2 FQNNGV. V lost 0 bases and J 1 base, leaving 10 bases between the germline ends. The CDR3 runs to 15 residues. CDR3 DNA: TGTGCCAGCAGCTTAGAGCCGTGGCCATCCTACGAGCAGTACTTC. Amino acid sequence: CASSLEPWPSYEQYF.

The chain combines TRBV25-1 with TRBJ2-5; 10 bases line up with TRBD1. CDR1 and CDR2 from the germline V gene are MGHDK and SYGVNS. This CDR3 contains 15 residues. V trimming: 3 bases; J trimming: 5 bases; junction bases outside the gene matches: 6. The CDR3 region is CASSETGGSRETQYF. The CDR3 region has the DNA TGTGCCAGCAGTGAGACAGGGGGCTCCCGGGAGACCCAGTACTTC.

This clone was seen only a few times. The chain employs TRBV11-1 and TRBJ2-7; D perhaps matches TRBD1 (6 bases). Trimming stripped 1 base from V and 9 bases from J, with 13 bases between. CDR1 is SGHAT, CDR2 FQDESV, per germline (reference sequence). The CDR3 has 13 amino acids. CDR3 nucleotide sequence: TGTGCCAGCAGCTTAGAGACAGGAGTGGGGCAGTACTTC. The encoded protein is CASSLETGVGQYF.

The chain employs TRBV11-2 and TRBJ2-1; D remains unclear. Germline CDR1 and CDR2: SGHAT and FQNNGV. Trimming pared 5 bases from V and 7 bases from J, leaving 9 bases between. The CDR3 has 12 residues. As DNA, the CDR3 is TGTGCCAGCAGCCCAGAGGCGAATGAGCAGTTCTTC. This translates into CASSPEANEQFF.

This rearrangement joins TRBV11-2 to TRBJ2-7; the D gene is possibly TRBD2 (5 bases). The V gene's germline CDR1 is SGHAT and CDR2 FQNNGV. The CDR3 runs to 13 residues. V was trimmed by 5 bases and J by 2 bases, leaving 10 bases between them. The CDR3 DNA is TGTGCCAGCAGCCTCGGACTGCCCTACGAGCAGTACTTC. Its translation is CASSLGLPYEQYF.

The chain combines TRBV19 with TRBJ1-1, with D possibly TRBD1 on 6 matching bases. Germline CDR1 is LNHDA and CDR2 is SQIVND (reference sequence). V was clipped by 6 bases and J by 1 base, with 18 bases between them. CDR3 length: 16 amino acids. In nucleotides, the CDR3 is TGTGCCAGTAGGGCTCGGCGGGGGGCCGGGAACACTGAAGCTTTCTTT. This gives the protein CASRARRGAGNTEAFF.

The rearrangement uses TRBV5-1 and TRBJ1-4, with 8 bases aligning to TRBD1. With 4 bases clipped from V and 1 base from J, the junction kept 6 bases outside the gene matches. Per the germline V gene, CDR1 is SGHRS and CDR2 is YFSETQ. CDR3 length equals 16 residues. CDR3 DNA: TGCGCCAGCAGCACCGGGACAGGCGGAACTAATGAAAAACTGTTTTTT. As protein: CASSTGTGGTNEKLFF.

The chain is built from TRBV29-1 and TRBJ2-3, with TRBD2 as a possible D gene (6 bases). Germline CDR1 and CDR2: SQVTM and ANQGSEA. V was shortened by 5 bases and J by 5 bases, with 11 bases between the two germline ends. The length of the CDR3 is 12 residues. The CDR3 region has the DNA TGCAGCGTTCCGGGGGTAGGAGATACGCAGTATTTT. Its protein product is CSVPGVGDTQYF.

The chain links TRBV4-2 to TRBJ2-3; tentative D call: TRBD2 (5 bases). V was trimmed by 4 bases and J by 2 bases, leaving 16 bases between them. CDR1 is LGHNA, CDR2 YNFKEQ, per germline. The CDR3 length is 16 residues. The CDR3 DNA sequence: TGTGCCAGCAGCCCGTCGGCTAGCCTTACCACAGATACGCAGTATTTT. Translation gives CASSPSASLTTDTQYF.

The chain uses TRBV5-1 and TRBJ1-2; possible D gene TRBD1, 5 bases. CDR1 is SGHRS and CDR2 is YFSETQ in the germline V gene. The V end lost 5 bases, the J end lost 6 bases, and 20 bases lay between the germline ends. The CDR3 extends over 15 amino acids. CDR3 protein: CASRAPYRPQDGYTF. CDR3 DNA: TGCGCCAGCAGAGCCCCGTACAGGCCCCAAGATGGCTACACCTTC.

Only a few counts were recorded for this clone. The chain joins TRBV18 to TRBJ1-6; no firm D call. V was cut by 2 bases and J by 5 bases, with 4 bases left in between. CDR3 length: 13 residues. The germline gives CDR1 KGHSH, CDR2 LQKENI. The DNA of the CDR3 is TGTGCCAGCTCACCAGACAATAATTCACCCCTCCACTTT. Residues: CASSPDNNSPLHF.

V is TRBV19 and J is TRBJ2-2, with D unresolved. Germline assignment: CDR1 LNHDA and CDR2 SQIVND (reference sequence). Trimming left V 5 bases short and J 1 base short, with 14 bases between. The CDR3 spans 16 residues. Written as DNA, the CDR3 is TGTGCCAGTAGTTCGTCGAGGCAGAGGAACACCGGGGAGCTGTTTTTT. It yields the protein CASSSSRQRNTGELFF.

The rearrangement joins TRBV27 to TRBJ2-1, with 10 positions matching TRBD2. The germline V gene encodes CDR1 MNHEY and CDR2 SMNVEV (reference sequence). This CDR3 spans 15 amino acids. Trimming cost V 0 bases and J 7 bases; bases outside gene matches: 3. CDR3 residues: CASSLSASGRNEQFF. The CDR3 DNA reads as TGTGCCAGCAGTTTATCGGCTAGCGGGAGAAATGAGCAGTTCTTC.

V gene TRBV7-3 combines with J gene TRBJ2-1, with TRBD2 identical over 12 bases. CDR1 is SGHTA and CDR2 is FQGTGA in the germline V gene. V shed 2 bases and J 5 bases; nucleotides not matched to a gene: 7. CDR3 length equals 17 residues. The CDR3 region has the DNA TGTGCCAGCAGCTTACTACCGAGGACTAGCGGGGACAATGAGCAGTTCTTC. Translating gives CASSLLPRTSGDNEQFF.